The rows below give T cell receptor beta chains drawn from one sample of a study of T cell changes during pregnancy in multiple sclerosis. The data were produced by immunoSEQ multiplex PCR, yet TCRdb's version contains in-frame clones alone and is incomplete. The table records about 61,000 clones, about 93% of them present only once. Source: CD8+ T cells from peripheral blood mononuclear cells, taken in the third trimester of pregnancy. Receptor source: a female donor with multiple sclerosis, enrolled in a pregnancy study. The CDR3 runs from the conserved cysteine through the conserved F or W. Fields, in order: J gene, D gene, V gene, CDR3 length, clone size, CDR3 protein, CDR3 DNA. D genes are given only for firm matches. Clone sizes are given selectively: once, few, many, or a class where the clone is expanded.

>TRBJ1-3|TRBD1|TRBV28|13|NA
CASRGQSGNTIYF
TGTGCCAGCCGGGGACAGTCTGGAAACACCATATATTTT
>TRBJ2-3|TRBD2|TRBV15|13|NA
CATGTSGPDTQYF
TGTGCCACAGGGACTAGTGGACCAGATACGCAGTATTTT
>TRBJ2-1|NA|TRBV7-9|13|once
CASRGLAVDEQFF
TGTGCCAGCAGAGGCTTAGCCGTGGATGAGCAGTTCTTC
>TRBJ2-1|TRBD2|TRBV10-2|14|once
CASSLGGTNNEQFF
TGCGCCAGCAGTCTGGGGGGGACTAACAATGAGCAGTTCTTC
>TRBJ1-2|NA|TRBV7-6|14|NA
CASSLAPGRAGYTF
TGTGCCAGCAGCTTAGCTCCAGGGAGGGCTGGCTACACCTTC
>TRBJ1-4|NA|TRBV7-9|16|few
CASSLDPGHSNEKLFF
TGTGCCAGCAGCTTAGACCCGGGACACAGCAATGAAAAACTGTTTTTT
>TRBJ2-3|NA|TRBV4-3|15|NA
CASSQDYRGTDTQYF
TGCGCCAGCAGCCAAGATTACAGGGGCACAGATACGCAGTATTTT
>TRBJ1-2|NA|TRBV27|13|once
CASSSTGTYGYTF
TGTGCCAGCAGTTCAACAGGCACCTATGGCTACACCTTC
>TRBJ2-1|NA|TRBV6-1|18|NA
CASSEAGADSLVDNEQFF
TGTGCCAGCAGTGAAGCGGGGGCAGACTCATTGGTAGACAATGAGCAGTTCTTC
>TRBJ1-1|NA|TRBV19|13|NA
CASNTSRGTEAFF
TGTGCCAGTAACACGTCTCGGGGCACTGAAGCTTTCTTT
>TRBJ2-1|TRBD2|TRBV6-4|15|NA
CASSDGLAGGYEQFF
TGTGCCAGCAGTGACGGACTAGCGGGAGGCTATGAGCAGTTCTTC
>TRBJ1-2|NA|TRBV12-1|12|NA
CASSSQGIGYTF
TGTGCCAGCAGCTCGCAGGGGATTGGCTACACCTTC
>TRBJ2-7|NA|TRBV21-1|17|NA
CASSSPGLAGGIPGQYF
TGTGCCAGCAGCTCCCCGGGACTAGCGGGAGGGATCCCAGGGCAGTACTTC
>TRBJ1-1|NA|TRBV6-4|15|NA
CASSRGKVMNTEAFF
TGTGCCAGCAGTCGAGGGAAAGTAATGAACACTGAAGCTTTCTTT
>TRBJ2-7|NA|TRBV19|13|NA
CASSISSSGEQYF
TGTGCCAGTAGTATCAGTTCGTCCGGGGAGCAGTACTTC
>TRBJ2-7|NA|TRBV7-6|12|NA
CASSPQGLEQYF
TGTGCCAGCAGCCCCCAGGGGCTCGAGCAGTACTTC
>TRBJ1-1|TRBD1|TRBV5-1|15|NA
CASGGQGSLNTEAFF
TGCGCCAGCGGCGGACAGGGTAGCTTGAACACTGAAGCTTTCTTT
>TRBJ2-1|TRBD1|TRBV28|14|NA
CASRLGQGAHEQFF
TGTGCCAGCCGCCTCGGACAGGGGGCCCATGAGCAGTTCTTC
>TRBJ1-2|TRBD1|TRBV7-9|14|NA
CASSRQGIDYGYTF
TGTGCCAGCAGCCGACAGGGTATAGACTATGGCTACACCTTC
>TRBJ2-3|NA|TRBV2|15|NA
CASSEGTGWTDTQYF
TGTGCCAGCAGTGAAGGAACAGGGTGGACAGATACGCAGTATTTT
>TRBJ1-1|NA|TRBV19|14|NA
CASSIAGMNTEAFF
TGTGCCAGTAGTATTGCAGGTATGAACACTGAAGCTTTCTTT
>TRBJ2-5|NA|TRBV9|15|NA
CASSVGAGVQETQYF
TGTGCCAGCAGCGTAGGGGCAGGGGTCCAAGAGACCCAGTACTTC
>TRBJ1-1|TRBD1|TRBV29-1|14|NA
CSGIDRGSAPEAFF
TGCAGCGGGATTGACAGGGGGTCCGCGCCTGAAGCTTTCTTT
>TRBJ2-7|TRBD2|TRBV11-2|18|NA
CASSLRTSGRAFGHEQYF
TGTGCCAGCAGCTTACGGACTAGCGGGAGGGCATTCGGCCACGAGCAGTACTTC
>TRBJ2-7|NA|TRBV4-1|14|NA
CASSPTGSAYEQYF
TGCGCCAGCAGCCCTACAGGGTCCGCCTACGAGCAGTACTTC
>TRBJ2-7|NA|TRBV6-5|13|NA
CASSYSPSYEQYF
TGTGCCAGCAGTTACTCCCCATCCTACGAGCAGTACTTC
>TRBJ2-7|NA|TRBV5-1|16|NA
CASSLDRLMPGNEQYF
TGCGCCAGCAGCTTGGATCGGTTGATGCCCGGGAACGAGCAGTACTTC
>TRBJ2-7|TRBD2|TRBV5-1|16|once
CASSSRTSGTSYEQYF
TGCGCCAGCAGCTCACGGACTAGCGGGACCTCCTACGAGCAGTACTTC
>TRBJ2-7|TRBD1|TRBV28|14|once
CASSHRGPSYEQYF
TGTGCCAGCAGCCACAGGGGGCCCTCCTACGAGCAGTACTTC
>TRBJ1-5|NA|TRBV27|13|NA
CASKYANNQPQHF
TGTGCCAGCAAATACGCGAACAATCAGCCCCAGCATTTT
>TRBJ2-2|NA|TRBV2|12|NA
CASSPGSGELFF
TGTGCCAGCAGTCCAGGGTCCGGGGAGCTGTTTTTT
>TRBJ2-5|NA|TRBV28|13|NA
CASHKDSMETQYF
TGTGCCAGTCATAAGGACAGCATGGAGACCCAGTACTTC
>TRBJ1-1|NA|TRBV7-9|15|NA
CASSQIVFGHTEAFF
TGTGCCAGCAGCCAGATTGTGTTTGGTCACACTGAAGCTTTCTTT
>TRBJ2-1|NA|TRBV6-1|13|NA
CASSELGATVEFF
TGTGCCAGCAGTGAACTCGGCGCGACTGTAGAGTTCTTC
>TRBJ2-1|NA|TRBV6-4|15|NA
CASSDLGGSANEQFF
TGTGCCAGCAGTGACCTGGGCGGGTCCGCCAATGAGCAGTTCTTC
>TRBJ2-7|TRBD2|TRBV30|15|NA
CAWTSQAGGPDEQYF
TGTGCCTGGACCAGCCAAGCGGGAGGGCCAGACGAGCAGTACTTC
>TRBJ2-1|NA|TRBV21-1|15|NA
CASSKGLLSYNEQFF
TGTGCCAGCAGCAAAGGTCTACTCTCCTACAATGAGCAGTTCTTC
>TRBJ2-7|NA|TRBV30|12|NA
CGLEGAGNEQYF
TGTGGACTGGAGGGGGCAGGTAACGAGCAGTACTTC
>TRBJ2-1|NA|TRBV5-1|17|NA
CASSLGLGARPGHEQFF
TGCGCCAGCAGCTTGGGCTTGGGGGCAAGGCCCGGACATGAGCAGTTCTTC
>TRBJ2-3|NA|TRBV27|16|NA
CASSLSWGVVRDTQYF
TGTGCCAGCAGTTTATCTTGGGGAGTCGTCCGAGATACGCAGTATTTT
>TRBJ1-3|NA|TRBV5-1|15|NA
CASSWTTGPGNTIYF
TGCGCCAGCAGCTGGACGACAGGCCCTGGAAACACCATATATTTT
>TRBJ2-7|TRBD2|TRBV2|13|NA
CASTGLVRSEQYF
TGTGCCAGCACGGGACTAGTTCGGTCCGAGCAGTACTTC
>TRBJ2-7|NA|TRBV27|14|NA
CASSPRGPGSEQYF
TGTGCCAGCAGCCCCCGTGGACCTGGGAGCGAGCAGTACTTC
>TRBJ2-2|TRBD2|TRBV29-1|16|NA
CSAISGSVRYTGELFF
TGCAGCGCTATTAGCGGGAGTGTTCGGTATACCGGGGAGCTGTTTTTT
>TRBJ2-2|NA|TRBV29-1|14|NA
CSVEDRYNTGELFF
TGCAGCGTTGAAGATAGATATAACACCGGGGAGCTGTTTTTT
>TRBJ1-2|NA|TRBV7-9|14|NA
CASSFDTGFYGYTF
TGTGCCAGCAGCTTCGACACAGGGTTCTATGGCTACACCTTC
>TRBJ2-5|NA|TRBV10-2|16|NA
CASSESLANNQETQYF
TGCGCCAGCAGTGAGTCATTAGCGAATAACCAAGAGACCCAGTACTTC
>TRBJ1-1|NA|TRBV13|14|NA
CASSAGLTNTEAFF
TGTGCCAGCTCGGCAGGGTTGACGAACACTGAAGCTTTCTTT
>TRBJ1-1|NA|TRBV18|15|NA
CASSPVLGRGTEAFF
TGTGCCAGCTCACCAGTTCTTGGGAGGGGGACTGAAGCTTTCTTT
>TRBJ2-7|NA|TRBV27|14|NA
CASSPLGGRHEQYF
TGTGCCAGCAGTCCCTTGGGGGGGCGCCACGAGCAGTACTTC
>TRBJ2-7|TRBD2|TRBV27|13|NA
CASRREAHYEQYF
TGTGCCTCAAGACGGGAGGCCCACTACGAGCAGTACTTC
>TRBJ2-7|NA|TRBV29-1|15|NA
CSVKQLLRDNYEQYF
TGCAGCGTGAAACAGTTGCTCCGGGACAACTACGAGCAGTACTTC
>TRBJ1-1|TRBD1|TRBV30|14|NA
CAWSSGQGASEAFF
TGTGCCTGGAGCTCGGGACAGGGGGCCTCTGAAGCTTTCTTT